What follows describes a single T cell receptor (beta chain). The specificity of this receptor is unknown. No base qualities exist here, and no much larger clone lies one base off it. Donors were healthy HIV-negative adults with no recently reported acute infections or vaccinations. Every donor was a Caucasian adult living in Nashville, Tennessee, USA. CD4+ T cells were enriched through magnetic negative selection, after which naive cells were positively selected on CD45RA and the remaining negative fraction served as the memory subset. Blood was collected by leukapheresis, and PBMCs were isolated by Ficoll-Histopaque density gradient centrifugation and then cryopreserved in liquid nitrogen vapor phase. Purity and quantity of every magnetically sorted T cell population were checked by analytical flow cytometry. From each sorted fraction, genomic DNA was isolated and quantified by UV absorbance on a Nanodrop 2000c.

Using the deep immunoSEQ assay, TCR CDR3 regions were amplified from genomic DNA by multiplex PCR. Genomic DNA extracted from each cell subset was distributed evenly over all wells of several immunoSEQ 96-well plates, and each plate served as one replicate. For sorted subsets, each replicate PCR was loaded with approximately 0.2 ug genomic DNA, equivalent to 25,000 to 35,000 T cell genomes. Purified libraries were quantified with a Qubit 3.0 fluorometer, sized on a Bioanalyzer 2100, and re-quantified with the KAPA Library Quantification kit. Every immunoSEQ 96-well plate was sequenced on a separate single-read 150-cycle Illumina NextSeq 550 flow cell. Turning to the authors' computational methods: Because the immunoSEQ output held only junctional sequences and lacked quality scores, the filtering could not match the filtering applied to full-length reads. Sequences were annotated with PyIR, a Python wrapper for IgBLAST v1.9, using IMGT germline references to assign V/J genes and CDR3. Any read was removed if the V/J assignment was weak (E-value above 1e-6), the CDR3 was missing, or the read contained stop codons, out-of-frame junctions, or ambiguous translated residues. V3J clonotypes were defined as sequences sharing the same inferred V gene, J gene, and CDR3 amino acid sequence. The percentage overlap between two repertoires was calculated by dividing the number of shared unique clonotypes by the size of the smaller repertoire. Repertoire richness was assessed with RTK rarefaction, the Chao1 estimator, and Recon v2.1 estimates of unobserved clonotypes. Generation probabilities for all TCRbeta clonotypes obtained by the gDNA method from several donors were computed using OLGA. TCRdb retrieved this table from immuneACCESS and kept in-frame rearrangements only. Not all clones are present; in checked studies, unresolved V genes account for under half, and no reason is known for the remainder. The DNA gave D and trimming, while V, J and clone size come from that table. For this sample the table gives 2,500,000 or so clones, of which approximately 94% were detected only once. The ten largest clones add up to roughly 0.36% of the sample.

The data were taken from a study of shared clonotypes between healthy human individuals (dated by TCRdb to the early 2020s). Turning to the overall study: The cohort included three men and a couple of women between 18 and 49 years of age. For each donor, three plates each were used for CD4 naive and CD4 memory, two plates were used for CD8 naive, and one plate was used for CD8 memory. To increase sequencing depth and limit assay-specific biases, different laboratories used diverse techniques to prepare libraries and sequence TCR repertoires. Leukapheresis yielded between about 0.94 and 8.9 billion PBMCs per donor. To estimate repertoire size and how much clonotype sharing occurs between individuals, the study deeply sequenced the blood TCR repertoires of 5 or 6 healthy adults. Broader findings and caveats from the paper: Only blood was sampled, and tissue TCR repertoires likely differ from those in blood. Based on pairwise subsampling, the degree of clonotype sharing among donors was expected to be affected by sequencing depth. Because the study included a small number of donors, the genetic and exposure-history diversity represented was limited. Naive subsets generally had larger estimated clonotype richness than memory subsets did. Approximately 4.8% of naive CD4, approximately 3.7% of naive CD8, 2% to 2.5% of memory CD4, and 0.4% of memory CD8 clonotypes were shared across several donors. Clonotypes shared by all four sorted-subset donors showed higher generation probabilities than non-shared clonotypes. Incomplete sequencing was indicated by rarefaction of sorted-subset datasets, despite the large sequencing depth.

This TCR came from a man between 18 and 29 years old in good health. Some clones in this sample may be carry-over from other donors' samples. Sequences were obtained from naive CD4+ T cells from PBMCs. The cell subset or site label, read with the paper, signifies: CD45RA+ positively selected.

The DNA sequence is TGTGCCAGCAGCTTGGAGTTGGCCTTAGATACGCAGTATTTT. The translation is CASSLELALDTQYF. The chain is encoded by TRBV5-5 joined to TRBJ2-3; a confident D gene designation cannot be given. As encoded in the germline V gene (reference sequence), CDR1 is SGHKS while CDR2 is YYEKEE. V loses 0 bases, J loses 5 bases, and the germline ends lie 10 bases apart. The CDR3 runs 14 residues from the cysteine to the phenylalanine. Just CDR3 DNA is preserved here, 42 bases in frame from base 1.